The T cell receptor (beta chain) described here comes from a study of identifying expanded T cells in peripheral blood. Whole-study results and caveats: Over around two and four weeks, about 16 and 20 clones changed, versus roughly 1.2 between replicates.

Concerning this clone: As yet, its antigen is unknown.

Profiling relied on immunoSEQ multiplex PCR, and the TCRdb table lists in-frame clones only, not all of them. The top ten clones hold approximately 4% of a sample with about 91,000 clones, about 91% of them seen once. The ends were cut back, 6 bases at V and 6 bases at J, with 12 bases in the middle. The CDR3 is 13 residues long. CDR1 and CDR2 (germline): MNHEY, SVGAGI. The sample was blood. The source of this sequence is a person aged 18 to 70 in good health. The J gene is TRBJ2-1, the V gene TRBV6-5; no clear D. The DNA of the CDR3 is TGTGCCAGCAGGCAAACCCTTAGCAATGAGCAGTTCTTC. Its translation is CASRQTLSNEQFF.